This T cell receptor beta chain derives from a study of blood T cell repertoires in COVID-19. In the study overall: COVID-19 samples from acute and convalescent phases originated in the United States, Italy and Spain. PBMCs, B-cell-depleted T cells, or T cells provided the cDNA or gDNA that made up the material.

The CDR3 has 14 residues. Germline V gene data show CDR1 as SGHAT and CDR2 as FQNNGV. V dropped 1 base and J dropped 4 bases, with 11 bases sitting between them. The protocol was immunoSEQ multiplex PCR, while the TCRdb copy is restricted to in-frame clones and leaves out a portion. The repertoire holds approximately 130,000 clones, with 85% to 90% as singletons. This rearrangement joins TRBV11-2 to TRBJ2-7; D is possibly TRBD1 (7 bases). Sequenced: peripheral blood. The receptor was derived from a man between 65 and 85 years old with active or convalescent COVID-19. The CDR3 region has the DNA TGTGCCAGCAGCTTAGGGCAGGGGGGTTACGAGCAGTACTTC. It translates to CASSLGQGGYEQYF.